The present T cell receptor beta chain was sequenced within a study of OX40 agonist ivuxolimab in advanced cancers. Study at large: One hepatocellular carcinoma and two cutaneous melanoma patients partially responded. Regarding the study as a whole: Partial responders at 0.1-3.0 mg/kg showed near-lowest clonal expansion.

To note about this clone: Its antigen is not known.

Blood draws occurred at baseline, cycle 4 day 1, and cycle 7 day 1. Libraries were prepared by immunoSEQ multiplex PCR; TCRdb keeps only in-frame clonotypes and omits some of them. This table holds fewer than 100,000 clones, about nine tenths found once. The CDR3 runs 16 residues. CDR1 and CDR2 (germline): SGHTS, YDEGEE. Trimming removed 0 bases at V and 0 bases at J, with 9 bases between. Specimen: CD4+ or CD8+ T cells sorted from blood, collected in a trial of the OX40 agonist ivuxolimab. The sequence was collected from an adult with an advanced solid tumor such as melanoma, head and neck, liver or kidney cancer. The genes are TRBV5-8 and TRBJ2-2; D is ambiguous. CDR3 sequence (DNA): TGTGCCAGCAGCTTGGAACTGTTCGCGAACACCGGGGAGCTGTTTTTT. Translated: CASSLELFANTGELFF.